This TCR beta chain was obtained from a study of blood T cell repertoires in COVID-19. Here immunoSEQ multiplex PCR was the method, and the copy in TCRdb shows in-frame clones only, minus some. This sample has a few hundred thousand clones, with about four fifths found just once. The CDR3 spans 11 residues. Trimming cost V 7 bases and J 5 bases; bases outside gene matches: 3. The germline gives CDR1 DFQATT, CDR2 SNEGSKA (reference sequence). Sequences were obtained from PBMCs or T cells enriched from blood (not recorded which). This rearrangement joins TRBV20-1 to TRBJ2-3; 7 bases match TRBD2. This TCR was sampled from a man aged 45-65 years who had recovered from COVID-19. The CDR3 nucleotides read TGCAGTGGACTAGCTCTAGATACGCAGTATTTT. Protein product: CSGLALDTQYF.